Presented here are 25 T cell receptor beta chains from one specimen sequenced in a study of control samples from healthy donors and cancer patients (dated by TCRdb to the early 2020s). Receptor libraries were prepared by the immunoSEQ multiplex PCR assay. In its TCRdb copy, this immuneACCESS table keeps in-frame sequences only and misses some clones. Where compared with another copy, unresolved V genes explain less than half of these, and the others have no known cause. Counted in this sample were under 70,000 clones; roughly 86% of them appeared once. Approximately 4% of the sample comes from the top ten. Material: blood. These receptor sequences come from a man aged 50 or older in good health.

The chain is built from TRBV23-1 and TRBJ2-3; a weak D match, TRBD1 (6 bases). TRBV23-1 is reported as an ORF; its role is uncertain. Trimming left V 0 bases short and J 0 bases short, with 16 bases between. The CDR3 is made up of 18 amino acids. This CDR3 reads CASSQSAWFTGSTDTQYF. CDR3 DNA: TGCGCCAGCAGTCAATCGGCGTGGTTTACAGGGAGCACAGATACGCAGTATTTT.

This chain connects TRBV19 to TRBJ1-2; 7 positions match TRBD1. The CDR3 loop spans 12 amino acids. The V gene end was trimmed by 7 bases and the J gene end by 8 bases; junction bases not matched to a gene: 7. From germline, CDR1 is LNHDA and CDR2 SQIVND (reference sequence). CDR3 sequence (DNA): TGTGCCAGTACCTGGGACAGCCAAGGCTACACCTTC. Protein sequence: CASTWDSQGYTF.

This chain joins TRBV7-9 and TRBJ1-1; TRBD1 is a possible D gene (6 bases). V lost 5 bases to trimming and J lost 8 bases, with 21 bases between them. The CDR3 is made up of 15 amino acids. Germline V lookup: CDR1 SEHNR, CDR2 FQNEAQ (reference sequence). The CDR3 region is CASSPRALGAVEAFF. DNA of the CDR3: TGTGCCAGCAGCCCAAGGGCCCTGGGGGCGGTAGAAGCTTTCTTT.

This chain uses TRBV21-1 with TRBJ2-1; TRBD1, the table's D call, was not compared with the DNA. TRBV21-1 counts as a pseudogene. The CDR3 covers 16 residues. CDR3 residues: CASRVGGQSSYNEQFF. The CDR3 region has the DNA TGTGCCAGCAGGGTCGGGGGACAGAGCTCCTACAATGAGCAGTTCTTC.

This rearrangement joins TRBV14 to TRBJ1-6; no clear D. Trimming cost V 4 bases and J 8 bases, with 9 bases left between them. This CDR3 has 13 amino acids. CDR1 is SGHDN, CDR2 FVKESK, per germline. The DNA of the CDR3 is TGTGCCAGCAGCCTCAAATGGGATTCACCCCTCCACTTT. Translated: CASSLKWDSPLHF.

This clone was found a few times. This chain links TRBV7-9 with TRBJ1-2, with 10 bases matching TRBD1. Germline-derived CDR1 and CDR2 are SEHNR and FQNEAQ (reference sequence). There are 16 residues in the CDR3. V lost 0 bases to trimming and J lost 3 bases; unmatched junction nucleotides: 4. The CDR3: CASSLAGTGEDYGYTF. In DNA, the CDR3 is TGTGCCAGCAGCTTAGCGGGGACAGGGGAGGACTATGGCTACACCTTC. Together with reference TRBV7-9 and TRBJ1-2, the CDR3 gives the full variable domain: DTGVSQNPRHKITKRGQNVTFRCDPISEHNRLYWYRQTLGQGPEFLTYFQNEAQLEKSRLLSDRFSAERPKGSFSTLEIQRTEQGDSAMYLCASSLAGTGEDYGYTFGSGTRLTVV.

This chain's CDR3 is CASSFGGGEQYF. The CDR3 DNA reads TGCGCCAGCAGCTTCGGGGGGGGCGAGCAGTACTTC. The rearrangement uses TRBV5-1 and TRBJ2-7; 8 bases map to TRBD2. The trim removed 2 bases at V and 6 bases at J, leaving 1 base unmatched. The CDR3 covers 12 residues. CDR1 is SGHRS, CDR2 YFSETQ, per germline.

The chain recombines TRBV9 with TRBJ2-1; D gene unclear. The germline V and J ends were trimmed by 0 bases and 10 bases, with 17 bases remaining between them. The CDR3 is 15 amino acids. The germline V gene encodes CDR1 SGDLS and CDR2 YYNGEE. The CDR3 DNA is TGTGCCAGCAGCGTAGTATCCGGCCAAGGTGGGGAGCAGTTCTTC. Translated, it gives CASSVVSGQGGEQFF.

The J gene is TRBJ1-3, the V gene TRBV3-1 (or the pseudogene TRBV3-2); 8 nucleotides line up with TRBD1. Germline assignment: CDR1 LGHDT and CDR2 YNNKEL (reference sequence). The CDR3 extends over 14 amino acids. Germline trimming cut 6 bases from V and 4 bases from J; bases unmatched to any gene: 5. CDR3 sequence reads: CASSQGAGGNTIYF. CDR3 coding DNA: TGTGCCAGCAGTCAGGGGGCCGGAGGAAACACCATATATTTT.

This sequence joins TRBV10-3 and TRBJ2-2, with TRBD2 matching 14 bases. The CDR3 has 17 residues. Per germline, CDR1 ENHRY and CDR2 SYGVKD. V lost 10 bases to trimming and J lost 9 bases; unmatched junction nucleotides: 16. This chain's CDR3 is CARTRLTSGRAVRELFF. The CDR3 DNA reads TGTGCCAGGACTCGTTTGACTAGCGGGAGGGCCGTAAGGGAGCTGTTTTTT.

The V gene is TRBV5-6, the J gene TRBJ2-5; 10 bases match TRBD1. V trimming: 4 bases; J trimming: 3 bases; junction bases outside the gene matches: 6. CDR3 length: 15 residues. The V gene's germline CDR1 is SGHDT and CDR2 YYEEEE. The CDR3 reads CASSPWTGGEETQYF. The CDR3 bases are TGTGCCAGCAGCCCCTGGACAGGGGGGGAAGAGACCCAGTACTTC.

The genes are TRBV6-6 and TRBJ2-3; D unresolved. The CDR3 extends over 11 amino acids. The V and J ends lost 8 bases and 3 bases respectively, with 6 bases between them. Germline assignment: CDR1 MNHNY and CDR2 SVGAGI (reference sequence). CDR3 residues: CASGETDTQYF. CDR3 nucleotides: TGTGCCAGCGGTGAGACAGATACGCAGTATTTT.

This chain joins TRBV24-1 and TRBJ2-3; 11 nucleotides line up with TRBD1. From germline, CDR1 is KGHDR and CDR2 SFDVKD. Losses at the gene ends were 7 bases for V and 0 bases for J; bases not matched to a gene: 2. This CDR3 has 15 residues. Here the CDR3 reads CATSGQGASTDTQYF. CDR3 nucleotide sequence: TGTGCCACCAGCGGACAGGGGGCCAGCACAGATACGCAGTATTTT.

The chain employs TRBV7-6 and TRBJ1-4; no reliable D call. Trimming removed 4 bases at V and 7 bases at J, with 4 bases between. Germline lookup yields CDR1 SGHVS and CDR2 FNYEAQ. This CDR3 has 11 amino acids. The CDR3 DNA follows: TGTGCCAGCAGCTCGGGTGAAAAACTGTTTTTT. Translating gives CASSSGEKLFF.

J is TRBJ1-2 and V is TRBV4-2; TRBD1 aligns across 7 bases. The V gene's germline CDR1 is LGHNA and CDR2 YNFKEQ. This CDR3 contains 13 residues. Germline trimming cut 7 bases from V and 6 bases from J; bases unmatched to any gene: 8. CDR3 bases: TGTGCCAGCACCTCAGGCAGGGGGGATGGCTACACCTTC. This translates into CASTSGRGDGYTF.

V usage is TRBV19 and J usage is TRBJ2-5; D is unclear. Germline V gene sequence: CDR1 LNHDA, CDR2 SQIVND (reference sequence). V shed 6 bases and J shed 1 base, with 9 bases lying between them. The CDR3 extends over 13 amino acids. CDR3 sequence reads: CASSADLQETQYF. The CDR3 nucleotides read TGTGCCAGTAGCGCGGACCTCCAAGAGACCCAGTACTTC.

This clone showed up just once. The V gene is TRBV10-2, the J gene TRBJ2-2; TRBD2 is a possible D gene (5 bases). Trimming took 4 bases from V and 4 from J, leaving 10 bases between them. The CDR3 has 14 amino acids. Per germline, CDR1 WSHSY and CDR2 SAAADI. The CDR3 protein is CASSGEHGTGELFF. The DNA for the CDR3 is TGCGCCAGCAGTGGGGAGCATGGCACCGGGGAGCTGTTTTTT.

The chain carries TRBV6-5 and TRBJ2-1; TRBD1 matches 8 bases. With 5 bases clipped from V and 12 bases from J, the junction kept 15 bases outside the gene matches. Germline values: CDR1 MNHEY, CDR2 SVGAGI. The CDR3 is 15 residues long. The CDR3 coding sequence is TGTGCCAGCAGTACCGGACAGGGCCCTACAAGCGGGCAGTTCTTC. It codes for CASSTGQGPTSGQFF.

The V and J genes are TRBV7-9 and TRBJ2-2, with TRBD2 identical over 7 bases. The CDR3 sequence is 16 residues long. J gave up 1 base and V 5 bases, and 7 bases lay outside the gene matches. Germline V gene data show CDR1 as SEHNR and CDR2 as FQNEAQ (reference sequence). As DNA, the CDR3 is TGTGCCAGCAGCCATCTAGCGGAGCAGAACACCGGGGAGCTGTTTTTT. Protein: CASSHLAEQNTGELFF.

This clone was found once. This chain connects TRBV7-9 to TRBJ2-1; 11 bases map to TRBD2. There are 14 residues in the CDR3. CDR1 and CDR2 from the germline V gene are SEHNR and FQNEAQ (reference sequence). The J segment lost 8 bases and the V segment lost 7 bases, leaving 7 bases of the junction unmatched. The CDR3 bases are TGTGCCAGCATAACTAGCGGGAGTGGCGATGAGCAGTTCTTC. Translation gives CASITSGSGDEQFF.

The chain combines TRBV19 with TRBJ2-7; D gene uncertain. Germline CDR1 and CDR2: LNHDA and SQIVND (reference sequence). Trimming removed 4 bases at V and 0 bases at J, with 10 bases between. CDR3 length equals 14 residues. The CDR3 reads CASSKFTASYEQYF. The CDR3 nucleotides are TGTGCCAGTAGTAAGTTTACCGCCTCCTACGAGCAGTACTTC.

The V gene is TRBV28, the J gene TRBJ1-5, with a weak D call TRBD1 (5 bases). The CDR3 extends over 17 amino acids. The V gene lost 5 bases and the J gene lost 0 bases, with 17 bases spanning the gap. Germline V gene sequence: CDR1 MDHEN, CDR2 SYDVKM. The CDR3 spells CASSPRKGTYSNQPQHF. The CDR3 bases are TGTGCCAGCAGTCCACGGAAGGGGACCTATAGCAATCAGCCCCAGCATTTT. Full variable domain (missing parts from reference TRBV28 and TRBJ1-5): DVKVTQSSRYLVKRTGEKVFLECVQDMDHENMFWYRQDPGLGLRLIYFSYDVKMKEKGDIPEGYSVSREKKERFSLILESASTNQTSMYLCASSPRKGTYSNQPQHFGDGTRLSIL.

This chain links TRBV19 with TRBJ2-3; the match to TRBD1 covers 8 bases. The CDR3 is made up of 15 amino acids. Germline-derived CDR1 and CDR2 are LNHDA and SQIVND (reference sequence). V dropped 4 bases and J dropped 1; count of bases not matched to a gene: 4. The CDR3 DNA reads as TGTGCCAGTAGTAGGTCGGACAGGGGCACAGATACGCAGTATTTT. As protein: CASSRSDRGTDTQYF.

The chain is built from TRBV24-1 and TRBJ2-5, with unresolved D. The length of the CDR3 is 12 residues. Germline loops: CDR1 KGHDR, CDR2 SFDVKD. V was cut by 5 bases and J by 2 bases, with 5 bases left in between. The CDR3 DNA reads TGTGCCACCAGTGCTCAACAAGAGACCCAGTACTTC. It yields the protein CATSAQQETQYF.

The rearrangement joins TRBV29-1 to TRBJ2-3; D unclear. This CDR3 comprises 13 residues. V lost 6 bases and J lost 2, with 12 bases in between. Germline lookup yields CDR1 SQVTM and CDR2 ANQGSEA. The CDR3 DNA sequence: TGCAGCGTCCGCCCCGACAACACAGATACGCAGTATTTT. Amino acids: CSVRPDNTDTQYF.